The T cell receptor (beta chain) described here comes from a study of CXCR3-negative and CXCR3-positive naive CD8 T cells. Study conclusions and caveats: CXCR3-positive naive cells had TRB CDR3s that were more hydrophobic than CXCR3-negative naive cells had.

A word on this clonotype: As yet, its antigen is unknown.

TRB cDNA libraries were made by UMI-labeled 5' RACE. TCRdb reanalyzed the 5' RACE reads, giving one entry per CDR3 protein sequence and no DNA. Here the sample table reports 84,000 or so distinct CDR3 sequences. The sequenced sample consisted of naive CXCR3+ CD8+ T cells from blood. Subset defined: CD45RO-CCR7+CD27+CD95- naive CD8+ T cells expressing CXCR3 (TNR3+). The clonotype comes from a human donor in good health. Some clones in this sample may be carry-over from other donors' samples.

The CDR3 is CASSLRQPKATYEQYF. The rearrangement uses TRBV28 and TRBJ2-7. In germline, CDR1 is MDHEN, CDR2 SYDVKM. The CDR3 consists of 16 residues.